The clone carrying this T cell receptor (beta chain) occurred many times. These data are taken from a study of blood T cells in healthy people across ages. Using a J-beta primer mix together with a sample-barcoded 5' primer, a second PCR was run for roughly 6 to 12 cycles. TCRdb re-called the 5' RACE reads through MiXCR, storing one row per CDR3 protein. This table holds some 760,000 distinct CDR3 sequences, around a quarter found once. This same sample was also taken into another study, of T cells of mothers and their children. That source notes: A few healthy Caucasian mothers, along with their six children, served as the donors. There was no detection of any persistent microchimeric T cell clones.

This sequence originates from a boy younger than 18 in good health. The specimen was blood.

CDR3 protein: CASSPGTSGRETQYF. The DNA for the CDR3 is TGTGCCAGCAGCCCCGGGACTAGCGGGAGAGAGACCCAGTACTTC. The chain recombines TRBV14 with TRBJ2-5, with TRBD2 matching 14 bases. The CDR3 spans 15 residues. Germline CDR1 SGHDN, CDR2 FVKESK. J lost 4 bases, V lost 4 bases, and 2 bases had no gene match. Based on the CDR3 plus reference TRBV14 and TRBJ2-5, the full variable domain is EAGVTQFPSHSVIEKGQTVTLRCDPISGHDNLYWYRRVMGKEIKFLLHFVKESKQDESGMPNNRFLAERTGGTYSTLKVQPAELEDSGVYFCASSPGTSGRETQYFGPGTRLLVL.